Only one count was recorded for the clone carrying this TCR beta chain. Its antigen remains unknown. This specimen comes from a study of T-cell reconstitution after alpha-beta-depleted transplantation in children. The V gene's germline CDR1 is SGHTA and CDR2 FQGNSA. The CDR3 has 14 residues. V dropped 5 bases and J dropped 5 bases, with 13 bases sitting between them. Study outcomes and limitations: Several hundred expanded graft clones reportedly were the source of alpha-beta T cells about two months after transplant. Newly produced T cells mostly provided counts and TCRbeta diversity after one year, as hyperexpanded clones declined.

TCRbeta library construction was performed incorporating unique molecular identifiers. TCRdb redid the calling of the PCR reads with MiXCR, one entry per CDR3 protein. The sample lists hundreds of thousands of distinct CDR3 sequences; 10% to 13% were seen once. The source material was PBMCs, sampled before TCRalphabeta/CD19-depleted stem cell transplant. V and J are TRBV7-2 and TRBJ2-1; weak D call: TRBD2 (6 bases). This TCR came from a child aged 2 to 10 with inherited bone marrow failure, due to receive a stem cell transplant. The CDR3 coding sequence is TGTGCCAGCAGCCCGAGCGGGCCTAACAATGAGCAGTTCTTC. Translation: CASSPSGPNNEQFF.